The clone carrying this TCR beta chain was seen a single time. Antigen specificity is unknown. This record comes from a study of T cells in localized non-small cell lung cancer. General study findings and limits: Since sequencing was restricted to only one region of the tumor, intratumor heterogeneity remains a possibility. A median of approximately 60 of the top 100 tumor clones appeared in adjacent lung, which was paired and uninvolved.

Between the trimmed V and J ends, which lost 5 bases and 3 bases, there was a span of 10 bases. In germline, CDR1 is MDHEN, CDR2 SYDVKM. The CDR3 spans 13 residues. Sequencing was performed with immunoSEQ multiplex PCR; in TCRdb, only in-frame clones are kept and a portion is missing. Of about 19,000 clones listed, over 80% were seen once; the top ten hold less than 5%. This specimen was peripheral blood, taken before any cancer treatment. The clonotype was recovered from a male donor aged 60 or older with stage I squamous cell lung carcinoma. V is TRBV28 and J is TRBJ1-1; unclear D gene. The CDR3 nucleotides are TGTGCCAGCAGTCCTGCCCTACACACTGAAGCTTTCTTT. Translation gives CASSPALHTEAFF.